This T cell receptor (beta chain) originates from a study of shared clonotypes between healthy human individuals. Study in general: CD4 naive and CD4 memory each took three plates per donor, while CD8 naive took two and CD8 memory one. General study results and limits: Among non-shared clonotypes, generation probabilities were lower than among those shared by all four donors.

Looked up from germline, CDR1 is GTSNPN and CDR2 is SVGIG (reference sequence). The CDR3 length is 14 residues. V lost 2 bases to trimming and J lost 5 bases; unmatched junction nucleotides: 9. About this clone itself: Its matching antigen is unknown.

Naive CD8 cells, CD45RO-negative and positively selected for CCR7, excluded terminally differentiated effector memory CD45RA+ cells. Only in-frame clones appear in the TCRdb table, and some are missing; sequencing was by immunoSEQ multiplex PCR. The table has around 620,000 clones, approximately 95% seen once; the top ten hold approximately 0.12%. J is TRBJ2-7 and V is TRBV30; 7 bases agree with TRBD2. Sequencing was carried out using naive CD8+ T cells sorted from blood. This clonotype was obtained from a young woman in good health. In DNA, the CDR3 is TGTGCCTGGAGTATGGGGACTACTCCCCACGAGCAGTACTTC. Residues: CAWSMGTTPHEQYF.